This TCR beta chain was profiled in a study of blood T cells in healthy people across ages. The study's findings and limits: Strong correlation existed between TCR beta diversity and naive T cell percentage.

The CDR3 runs 15 residues. The germline V gene encodes CDR1 SGHRS and CDR2 YFSETQ. The table lists this clonotype with a count of one. Its antigen is still unknown. A J-beta primer mix and a sample-barcoded 5' primer were used in a second PCR of roughly 6 to 11 cycles. TCRdb re-called the 5' RACE reads through MiXCR, storing one row per CDR3 protein. The sample shows about 680,000 distinct CDR3 sequences, roughly 50% of them seen only once. The sequenced material came from blood. The gene calls are TRBV5-1 and TRBJ2-4, with 8 bases matching TRBD1. The J call could be wrong; TRBJ2-7 is a better fit for the DNA end. The sequence came from a woman aged 55-69 years in good health. The CDR3 DNA reads as TGCGCCAGCAGCCTTTCCCCGGGACAGGTCTACGAGCAGTACTTC. It translates to CASSLSPGQVYEQYF.